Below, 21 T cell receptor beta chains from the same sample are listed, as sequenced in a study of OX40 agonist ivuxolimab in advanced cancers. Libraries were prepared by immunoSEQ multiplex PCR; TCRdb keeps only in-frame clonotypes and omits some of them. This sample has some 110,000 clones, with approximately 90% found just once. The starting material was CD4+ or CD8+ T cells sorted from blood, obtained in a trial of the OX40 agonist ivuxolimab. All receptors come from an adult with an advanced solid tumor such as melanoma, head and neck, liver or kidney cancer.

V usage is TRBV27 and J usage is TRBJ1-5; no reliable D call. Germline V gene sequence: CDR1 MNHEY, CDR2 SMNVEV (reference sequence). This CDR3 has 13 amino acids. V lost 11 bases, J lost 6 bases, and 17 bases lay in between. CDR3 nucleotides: TGTGCCTCCTCCCCTGGCGGCGGTCAGCCCCAGCATTTT. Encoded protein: CASSPGGGQPQHF.

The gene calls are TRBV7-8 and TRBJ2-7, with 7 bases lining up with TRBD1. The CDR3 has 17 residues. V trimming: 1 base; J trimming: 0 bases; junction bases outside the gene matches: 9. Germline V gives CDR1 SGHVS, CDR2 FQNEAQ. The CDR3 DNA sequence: TGTGCCAGCAGCTTAGGGGCCAGACAGGGCCTCTCCTACGAGCAGTACTTC. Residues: CASSLGARQGLSYEQYF.

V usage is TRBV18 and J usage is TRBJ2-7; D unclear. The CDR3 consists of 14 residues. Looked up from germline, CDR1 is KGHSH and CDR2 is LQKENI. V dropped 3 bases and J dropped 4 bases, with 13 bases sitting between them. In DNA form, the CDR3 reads TGTGCCAGCTCACCGCTGGACGGGCCTTACGAGCAGTACTTC. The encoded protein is CASSPLDGPYEQYF.

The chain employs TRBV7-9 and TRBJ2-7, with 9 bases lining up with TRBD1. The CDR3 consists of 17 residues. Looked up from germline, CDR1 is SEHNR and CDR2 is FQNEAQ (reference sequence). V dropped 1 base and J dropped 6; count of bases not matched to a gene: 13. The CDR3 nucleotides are TGTGCCAGCAGCTTAGGCGATCCCGGGACAGGGATACGCGAGCAGTACTTC. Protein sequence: CASSLGDPGTGIREQYF. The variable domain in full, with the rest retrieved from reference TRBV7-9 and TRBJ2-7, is DTGVSQNPRHKITKRGQNVTFRCDPISEHNRLYWYRQTLGQGPEFLTYFQNEAQLEKSRLLSDRFSAERPKGSFSTLEIQRTEQGDSAMYLCASSLGDPGTGIREQYFGPGTRLTVT.

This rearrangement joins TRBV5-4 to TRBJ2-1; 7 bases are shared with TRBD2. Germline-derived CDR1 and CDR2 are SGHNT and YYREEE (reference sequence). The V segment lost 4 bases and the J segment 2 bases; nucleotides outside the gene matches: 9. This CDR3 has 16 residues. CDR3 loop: CASSMSSGNTYNEQFF. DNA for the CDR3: TGTGCCAGCAGCATGTCTAGCGGCAACACCTACAATGAGCAGTTCTTC.

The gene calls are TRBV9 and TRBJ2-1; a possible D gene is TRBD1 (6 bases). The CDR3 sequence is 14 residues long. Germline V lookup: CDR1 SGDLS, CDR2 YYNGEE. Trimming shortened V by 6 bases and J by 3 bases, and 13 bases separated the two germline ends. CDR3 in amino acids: CASTLGQNYNEQFF. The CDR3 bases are TGTGCCAGCACCCTGGGACAAAACTACAATGAGCAGTTCTTC.

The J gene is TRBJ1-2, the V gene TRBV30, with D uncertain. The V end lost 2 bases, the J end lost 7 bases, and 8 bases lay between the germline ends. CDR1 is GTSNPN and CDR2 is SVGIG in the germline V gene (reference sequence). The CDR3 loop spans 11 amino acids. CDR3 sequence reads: CAWSLMGGYTF. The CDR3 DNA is TGTGCCTGGAGTCTAATGGGTGGCTACACCTTC.

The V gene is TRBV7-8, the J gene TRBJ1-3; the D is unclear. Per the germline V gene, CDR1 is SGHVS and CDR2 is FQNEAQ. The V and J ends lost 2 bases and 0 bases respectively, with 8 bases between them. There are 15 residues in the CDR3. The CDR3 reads CASSLSHSSGNTIYF. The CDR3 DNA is TGTGCCAGCAGCTTAAGCCACAGCTCTGGAAACACCATATATTTT.

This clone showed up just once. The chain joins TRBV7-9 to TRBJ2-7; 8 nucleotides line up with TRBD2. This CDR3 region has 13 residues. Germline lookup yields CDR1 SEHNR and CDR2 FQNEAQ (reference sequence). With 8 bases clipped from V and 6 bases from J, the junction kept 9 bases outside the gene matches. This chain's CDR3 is CASGAAAGGEQYF. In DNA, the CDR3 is TGTGCCAGCGGGGCGGCTGCGGGGGGCGAGCAGTACTTC. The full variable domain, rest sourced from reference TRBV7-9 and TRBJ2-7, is DTGVSQNPRHKITKRGQNVTFRCDPISEHNRLYWYRQTLGQGPEFLTYFQNEAQLEKSRLLSDRFSAERPKGSFSTLEIQRTEQGDSAMYLCASGAAAGGEQYFGPGTRLTVT.

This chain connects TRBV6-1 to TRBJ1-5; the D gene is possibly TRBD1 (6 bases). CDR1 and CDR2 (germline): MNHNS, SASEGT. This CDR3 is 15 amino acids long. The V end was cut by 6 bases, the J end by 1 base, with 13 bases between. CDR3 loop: CASRPTGTSNQPQHF. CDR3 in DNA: TGTGCCAGCAGACCCACAGGGACGAGCAATCAGCCCCAGCATTTT.

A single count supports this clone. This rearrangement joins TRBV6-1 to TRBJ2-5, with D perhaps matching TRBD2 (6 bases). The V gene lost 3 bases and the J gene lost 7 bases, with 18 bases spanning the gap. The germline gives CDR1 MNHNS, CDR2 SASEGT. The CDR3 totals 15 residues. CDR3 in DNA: TGTGCCAGCAGTGATCTTGGAGGGCGCGGAAGGACCCAGTACTTC. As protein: CASSDLGGRGRTQYF.

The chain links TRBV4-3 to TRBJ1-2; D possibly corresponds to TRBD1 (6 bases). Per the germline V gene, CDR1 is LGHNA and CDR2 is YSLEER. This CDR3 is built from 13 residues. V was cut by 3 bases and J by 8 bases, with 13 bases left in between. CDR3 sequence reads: CASSQTTGGGYTF. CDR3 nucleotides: TGCGCCAGCAGCCAGACGACAGGAGGAGGCTACACCTTC.

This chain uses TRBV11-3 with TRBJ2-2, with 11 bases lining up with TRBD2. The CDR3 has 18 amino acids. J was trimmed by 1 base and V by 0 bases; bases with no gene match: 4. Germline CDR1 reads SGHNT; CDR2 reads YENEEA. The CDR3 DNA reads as TGTGCCAGCAGCTTAGAACCACTAGCGGGGGTGAACACCGGGGAGCTGTTTTTT. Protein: CASSLEPLAGVNTGELFF.

The CDR3 reads CASSVVGTSGGTQYF. Here the CDR3 DNA reads TGTGCCAGCAGCGTAGTGGGGACTAGCGGGGGGACCCAGTACTTC. V usage is TRBV9 and J usage is TRBJ2-5; 14 bases agree with TRBD2. The germline CDR1 and CDR2 sequences are SGDLS and YYNGEE. There are 15 residues in the CDR3. V lost 0 bases to trimming and J lost 7 bases; unmatched junction nucleotides: 2.

The CDR3 DNA reads as TGTGCCAGCAGCTTCCGGGACAGGGGCGGTTCTAACTATGGCTACACCTTC. Amino acid sequence: CASSFRDRGGSNYGYTF. This rearrangement joins TRBV21-1 to TRBJ1-2; the D call in the table, TRBD1, was not verified against the DNA. TRBV21-1 is classified as a pseudogene. CDR3 length equals 17 residues.

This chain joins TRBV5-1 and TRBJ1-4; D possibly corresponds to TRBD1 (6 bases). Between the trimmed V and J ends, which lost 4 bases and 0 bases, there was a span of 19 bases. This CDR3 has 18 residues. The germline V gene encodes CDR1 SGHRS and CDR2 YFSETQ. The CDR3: CASSPGTGAFATNEKLFF. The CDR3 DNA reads TGCGCCAGCAGCCCGGGGACGGGGGCATTTGCAACTAATGAAAAACTGTTTTTT.

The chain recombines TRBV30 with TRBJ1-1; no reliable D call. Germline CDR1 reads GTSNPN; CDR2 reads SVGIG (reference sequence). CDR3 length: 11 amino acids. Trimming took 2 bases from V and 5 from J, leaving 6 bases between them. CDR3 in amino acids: CAWSLSTEAFF. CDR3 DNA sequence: TGTGCCTGGAGTTTGAGTACTGAAGCTTTCTTT.

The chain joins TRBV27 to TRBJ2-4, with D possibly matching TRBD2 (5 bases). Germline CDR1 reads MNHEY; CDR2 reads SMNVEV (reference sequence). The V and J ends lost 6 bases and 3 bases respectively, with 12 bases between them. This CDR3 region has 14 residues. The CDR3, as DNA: TGTGCCAGCAGGAGGGAATTTGACAAAAACATTCAGTACTTC. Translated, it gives CASRREFDKNIQYF.

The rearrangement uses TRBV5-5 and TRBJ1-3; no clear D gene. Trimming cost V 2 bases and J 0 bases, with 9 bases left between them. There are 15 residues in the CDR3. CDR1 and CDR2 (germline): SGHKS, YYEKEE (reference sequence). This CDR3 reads CASSLGVHSGNTIYF. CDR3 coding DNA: TGTGCCAGCAGCTTAGGAGTTCACTCTGGAAACACCATATATTTT.

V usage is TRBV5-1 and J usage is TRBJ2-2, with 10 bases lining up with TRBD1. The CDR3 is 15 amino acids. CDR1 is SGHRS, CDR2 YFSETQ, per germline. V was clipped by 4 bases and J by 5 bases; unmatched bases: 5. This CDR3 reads CASSLRTGGTGELFF. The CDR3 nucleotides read TGCGCCAGCAGCCTGCGGACAGGGGGTACCGGGGAGCTGTTTTTT.

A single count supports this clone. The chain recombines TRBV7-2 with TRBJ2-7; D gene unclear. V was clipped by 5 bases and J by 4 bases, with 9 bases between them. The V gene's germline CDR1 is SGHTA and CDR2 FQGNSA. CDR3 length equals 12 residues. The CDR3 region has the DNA TGTGCCAGCAGCCTTTATTCTTACGAGCAGTACTTC. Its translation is CASSLYSYEQYF.